One sample yielded the 5 T cell receptor beta chains listed below, sequenced in a study of T cells in Graves' hyperthyroidism and ophthalmopathy. RNA transcripts served as the template for amplifying TCR beta CDR3 regions. A set of HTBI primers served as the primers for a first-round RT-PCR of the TCR CDR3. One entry per CDR3 protein results from TCRdb running MiXCR on the multiplex PCR reads. Here the sample spans hundreds of thousands of distinct CDR3 sequences, 15% to 18% being singletons. Sequenced sample: blood. The source of these receptors is a woman under 30 with Graves' hyperthyroidism.

This clonotype was counted between two and nine times. The rearrangement joins TRBV6-2 or TRBV6-3 to TRBJ2-5, with D maybe TRBD2 (5 bases). The CDR3 loop spans 13 amino acids. From germline, CDR1 is MNHEY and CDR2 SVGEGT. V lost 2 bases and J 5 bases, leaving 9 bases between the germline ends. The CDR3 DNA sequence: TGTGCCAGCAGTTACCGGGATTTGGAGACCCAGTACTTC. Encoded protein: CASSYRDLETQYF.

The J gene is TRBJ2-1, the V gene TRBV12-3 or TRBV12-4; 9 bases align to TRBD1. The trim removed 3 bases at V and 8 bases at J, leaving 11 bases unmatched. The CDR3 contains 16 residues. In nucleotides, the CDR3 is TGTGCCAGCAGTTTTTCCCGGGACAGGGCCGAGGATGAGCAGTTCTTC. Translation gives CASSFSRDRAEDEQFF.

In its sample, this clonotype was seen many times. The rearrangement joins TRBV5-1 to TRBJ1-2; D perhaps matches TRBD1 (6 bases). The CDR3 consists of 17 residues. The germline V gene has CDR1 SGHRS and CDR2 YFSETQ. The ends were cut back, 0 bases at V and 5 bases at J, with 20 bases in the middle. CDR3 in amino acids: CASSLGPATGSDYGYTF. The CDR3 bases are TGCGCCAGCAGCTTGGGTCCAGCCACAGGGAGTGATTATGGCTACACCTTC.

The gene calls are TRBV2 and TRBJ2-2, with TRBD2 as a possible D gene (5 bases). This CDR3 comprises 14 residues. V was shortened by 6 bases and J by 6 bases, with 14 bases between the two germline ends. Per germline, CDR1 SNHLY and CDR2 FYNNEI. This chain's CDR3 is CASRMIREAGELFF. The CDR3 DNA is TGTGCCAGCAGAATGATCCGGGAAGCCGGGGAGCTGTTTTTT.

This clonotype was observed a handful of times. The rearrangement joins TRBV14 to TRBJ2-1; TRBD2 matches at 9 bases. The germline gives CDR1 SGHDN, CDR2 FVKESK. After removal of 1 base from V and 0 bases from J, the junction contained 7 bases not matched to a gene. The CDR3 is made up of 18 amino acids. CDR3 protein: CASSQGPSGDSSYNEQFF. Here the CDR3 DNA reads TGTGCCAGCAGCCAAGGTCCTAGCGGGGATAGCTCCTACAATGAGCAGTTCTTC.